This entry is about one T cell receptor beta chain. Its antigen is still unknown. Germline V gives CDR1 MDHEN, CDR2 SYDVKM. V lost 7 bases and J lost 7; bases outside the gene matches: 7. The CDR3 has 12 residues. These data come from a study of shared clonotypes between healthy human individuals. Findings and limits, study-wide: Sequencing depth was a factor that was expected to affect clonotype sharing among donors.

Sequencing was performed with immunoSEQ multiplex PCR; in TCRdb, only in-frame clones are kept and a portion is missing. The sample contains fewer than 600,000 clones, roughly 79% of which appear only once. The chain employs TRBV28 and TRBJ2-7; 7 bases line up with TRBD1. The sample taken for sequencing was PBMCs. This TCR was sampled from a middle-aged woman in good health. Some clones in this sample may be carry-over from other donors' samples. CDR3 protein: CASKRQGGEQYF. The CDR3 nucleotides are TGTGCCAGCAAGCGACAGGGTGGTGAGCAGTACTTC.